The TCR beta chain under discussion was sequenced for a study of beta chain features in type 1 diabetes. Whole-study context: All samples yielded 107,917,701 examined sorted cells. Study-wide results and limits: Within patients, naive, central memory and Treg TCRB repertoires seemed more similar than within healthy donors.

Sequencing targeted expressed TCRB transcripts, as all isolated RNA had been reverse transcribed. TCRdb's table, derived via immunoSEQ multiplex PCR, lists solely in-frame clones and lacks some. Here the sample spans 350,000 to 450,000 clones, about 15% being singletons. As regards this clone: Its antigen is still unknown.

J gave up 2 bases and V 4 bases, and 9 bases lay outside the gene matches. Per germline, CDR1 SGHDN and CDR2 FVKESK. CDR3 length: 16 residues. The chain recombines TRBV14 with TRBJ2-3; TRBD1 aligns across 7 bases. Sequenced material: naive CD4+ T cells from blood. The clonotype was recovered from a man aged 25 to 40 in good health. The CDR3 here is CASSPVDRRFTDTQYF. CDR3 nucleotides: TGTGCCAGCAGCCCTGTGGACAGGAGATTCACAGATACGCAGTATTTT.